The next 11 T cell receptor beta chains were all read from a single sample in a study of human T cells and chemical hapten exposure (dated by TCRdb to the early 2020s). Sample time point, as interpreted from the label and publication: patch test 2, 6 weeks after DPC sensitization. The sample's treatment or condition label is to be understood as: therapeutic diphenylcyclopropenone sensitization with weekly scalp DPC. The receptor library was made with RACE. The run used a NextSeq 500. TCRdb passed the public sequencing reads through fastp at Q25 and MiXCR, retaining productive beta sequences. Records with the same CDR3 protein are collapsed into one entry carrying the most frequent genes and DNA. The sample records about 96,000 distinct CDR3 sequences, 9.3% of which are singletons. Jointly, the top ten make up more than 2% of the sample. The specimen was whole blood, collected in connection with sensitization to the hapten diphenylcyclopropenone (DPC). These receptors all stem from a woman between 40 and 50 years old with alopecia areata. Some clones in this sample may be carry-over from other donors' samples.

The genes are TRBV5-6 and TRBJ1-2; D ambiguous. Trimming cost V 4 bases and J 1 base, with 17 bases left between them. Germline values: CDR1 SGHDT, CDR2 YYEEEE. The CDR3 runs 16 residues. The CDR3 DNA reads TGTGCCAGCAGCCCAGTTGGGAACCGGCGTAACTATGGCTACACCTTC. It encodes CASSPVGNRRNYGYTF.

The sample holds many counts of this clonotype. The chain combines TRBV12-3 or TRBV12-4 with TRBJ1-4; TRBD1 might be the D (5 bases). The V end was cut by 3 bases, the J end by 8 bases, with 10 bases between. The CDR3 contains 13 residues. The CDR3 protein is CASSFRVGEKLFF. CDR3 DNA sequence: TGTGCCAGCAGTTTCAGGGTGGGGGAAAAACTGTTTTTT.

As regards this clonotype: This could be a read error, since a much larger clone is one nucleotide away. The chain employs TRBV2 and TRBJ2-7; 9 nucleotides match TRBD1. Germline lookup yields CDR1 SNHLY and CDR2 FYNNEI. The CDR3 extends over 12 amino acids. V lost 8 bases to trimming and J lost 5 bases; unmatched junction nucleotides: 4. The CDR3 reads CASRTGGNEQYF. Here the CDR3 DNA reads TGTGCCAGCCGAACAGGGGGCAACGAGCAGTACTTC.

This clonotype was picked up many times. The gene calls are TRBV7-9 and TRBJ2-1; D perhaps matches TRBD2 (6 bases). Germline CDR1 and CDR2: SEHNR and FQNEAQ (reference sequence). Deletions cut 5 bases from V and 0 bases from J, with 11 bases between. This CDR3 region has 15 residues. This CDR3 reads CASSSAGISYNEQFF. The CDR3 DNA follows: TGTGCCAGCAGCAGCGCGGGGATCTCCTACAATGAGCAGTTCTTC. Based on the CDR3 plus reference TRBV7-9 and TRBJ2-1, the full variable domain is DTGVSQNPRHKITKRGQNVTFRCDPISEHNRLYWYRQTLGQGPEFLTYFQNEAQLEKSRLLSDRFSAERPKGSFSTLEIQRTEQGDSAMYLCASSSAGISYNEQFFGPGTRLTVL.

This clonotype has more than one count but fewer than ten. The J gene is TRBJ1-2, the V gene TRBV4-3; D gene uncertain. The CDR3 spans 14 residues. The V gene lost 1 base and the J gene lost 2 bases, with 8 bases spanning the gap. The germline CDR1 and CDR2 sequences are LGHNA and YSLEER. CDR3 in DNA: TGCGCCAGCAGCCAAGGTGCCGAGAACTATGGCTACACCTTC. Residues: CASSQGAENYGYTF.

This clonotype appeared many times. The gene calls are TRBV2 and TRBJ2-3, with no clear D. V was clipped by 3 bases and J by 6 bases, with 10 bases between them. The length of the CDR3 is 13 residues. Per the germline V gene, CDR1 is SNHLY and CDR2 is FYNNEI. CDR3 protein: CASSDSSPDTQYF. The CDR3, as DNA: TGTGCCAGCAGTGATAGTAGCCCCGATACGCAGTATTTT.

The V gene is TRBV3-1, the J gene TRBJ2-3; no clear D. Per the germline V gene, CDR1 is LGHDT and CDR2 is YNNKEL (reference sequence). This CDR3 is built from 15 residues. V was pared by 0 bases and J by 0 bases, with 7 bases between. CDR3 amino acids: CASSQDGDSTDTQYF. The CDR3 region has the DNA TGTGCCAGCAGCCAAGATGGAGACAGCACAGATACGCAGTATTTT.

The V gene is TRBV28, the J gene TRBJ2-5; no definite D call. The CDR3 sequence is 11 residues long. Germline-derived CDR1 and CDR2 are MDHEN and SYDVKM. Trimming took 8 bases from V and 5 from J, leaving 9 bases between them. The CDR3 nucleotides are TGTGCCAGCGCAGAAGAGGAGACCCAGTACTTC. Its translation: CASAEEETQYF. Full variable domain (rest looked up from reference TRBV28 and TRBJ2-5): DVKVTQSSRYLVKRTGEKVFLECVQDMDHENMFWYRQDPGLGLRLIYFSYDVKMKEKGDIPEGYSVSREKKERFSLILESASTNQTSMYLCASAEEETQYFGPGTRLLVL.

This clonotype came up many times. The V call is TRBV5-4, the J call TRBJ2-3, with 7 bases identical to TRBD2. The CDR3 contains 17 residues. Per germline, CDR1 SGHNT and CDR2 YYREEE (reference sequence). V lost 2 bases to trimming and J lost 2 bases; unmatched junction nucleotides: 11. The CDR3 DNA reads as TGTGCCAGCAGCTTTGTCCGGAGCGGGACCGTCACAGATACGCAGTATTTT. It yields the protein CASSFVRSGTVTDTQYF.

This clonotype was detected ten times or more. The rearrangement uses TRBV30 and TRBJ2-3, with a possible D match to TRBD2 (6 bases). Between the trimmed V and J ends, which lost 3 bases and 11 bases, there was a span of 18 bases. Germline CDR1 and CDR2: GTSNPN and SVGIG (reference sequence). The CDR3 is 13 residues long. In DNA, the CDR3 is TGTGCCTGGAGCTTAGCTAGCGTGAACGTGCAGTATTTT. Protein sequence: CAWSLASVNVQYF.

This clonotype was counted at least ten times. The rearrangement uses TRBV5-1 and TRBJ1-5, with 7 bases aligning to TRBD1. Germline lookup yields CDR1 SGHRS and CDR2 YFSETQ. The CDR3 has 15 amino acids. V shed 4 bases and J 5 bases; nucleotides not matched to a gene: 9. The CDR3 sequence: CASSPGGDSYQPQHF. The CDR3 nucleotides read TGCGCCAGCAGCCCCGGAGGGGACAGTTATCAGCCCCAGCATTTT.